This is a list of T cell receptor beta chains from one sample in a study of T cell responses to AZD1222 COVID-19 vaccine. Libraries were prepared by immunoSEQ multiplex PCR; TCRdb keeps only in-frame clonotypes and omits some of them. The sample lists some 130,000 clones; about nine tenths were seen once. The source material was peripheral blood, sampled on day 0 of AZD1222 vaccination. All receptors derive from an adult in good health. Both conserved end residues are part of each CDR3. The D gene is left open where the match is weak. Rows may omit the clone size; those that give it use once, few, many or a size class.

len: 16
v_gene: TRBV7-2
abundance: -
j_gene: TRBJ1-3
d_gene: -
CDR3nt: TGTGCCAGCAGCTTAGATCTTTTGGGCTCTGGAAACACCATATATTTT
CDR3aa: CASSLDLLGSGNTIYF

len: 15
v_gene: TRBV28
abundance: once
j_gene: TRBJ1-5
d_gene: TRBD1
CDR3nt: TGTGCCAGCAGTTTCAGACAGGGAAATAATCAGCCCCAGCATTTT
CDR3aa: CASSFRQGNNQPQHF

len: 16
v_gene: TRBV28
abundance: -
j_gene: TRBJ1-5
d_gene: -
CDR3nt: TGTGCCAGCAGACTCCACCGGGGGGGGTTGGTTCAGCCCCAGCATTTT
CDR3aa: CASRLHRGGLVQPQHF

len: 17
v_gene: TRBV27
abundance: -
j_gene: TRBJ2-3
d_gene: TRBD1
CDR3nt: TGTGCCAGCAGTCCCTACAACAGGGGGCCCTCCACAGATACGCAGTATTTT
CDR3aa: CASSPYNRGPSTDTQYF

len: 13
v_gene: TRBV5-4
abundance: -
j_gene: TRBJ1-2
d_gene: -
CDR3nt: TGTGCCAGCGGGGGTGTCACAGCCCGTGGCTACACCTTC
CDR3aa: CASGGVTARGYTF

len: 15
v_gene: TRBV5-1
abundance: -
j_gene: TRBJ1-4
d_gene: -
CDR3nt: TGCGCCAGCAGCTGGCAGGGATTTACTAATGAAAAACTGTTTTTT
CDR3aa: CASSWQGFTNEKLFF

len: 12
v_gene: TRBV5-5
abundance: -
j_gene: TRBJ2-3
d_gene: -
CDR3nt: TGTGCCAGCAGCTCCTACGAAGATACGCAGTATTTT
CDR3aa: CASSSYEDTQYF

len: 14
v_gene: TRBV19
abundance: -
j_gene: TRBJ2-1
d_gene: -
CDR3nt: TGTGCCAGTAGTATAGGTCCAGGGTGGAATGAGCAGTTCTTC
CDR3aa: CASSIGPGWNEQFF

len: 15
v_gene: TRBV11-2
abundance: once
j_gene: TRBJ2-2
d_gene: -
CDR3nt: TGTGCCAGCACCGAGGAGGAGGGGGTCACCGGGGAGCTGTTTTTT
CDR3aa: CASTEEEGVTGELFF

len: 12
v_gene: TRBV28
abundance: -
j_gene: TRBJ2-3
d_gene: -
CDR3nt: TGTGCCAGCAGTACAGGGTTTGATACGCAGTATTTT
CDR3aa: CASSTGFDTQYF

len: 16
v_gene: TRBV11-2
abundance: -
j_gene: TRBJ2-7
d_gene: TRBD1
CDR3nt: TGTGCCAGCAGCCACAGACAGGGGCAGGTGGGCTACGAGCAGTACTTC
CDR3aa: CASSHRQGQVGYEQYF

len: 14
v_gene: TRBV7-2
abundance: -
j_gene: TRBJ1-1
d_gene: TRBD1
CDR3nt: TGTGCCAGCAGCGAGACAGGGTTGAACACTGAAGCTTTCTTT
CDR3aa: CASSETGLNTEAFF

len: 12
v_gene: TRBV6-5
abundance: -
j_gene: TRBJ2-3
d_gene: -
CDR3nt: TGTGCCAGCAGTTCCGGTACAGATACGCAGTATTTT
CDR3aa: CASSSGTDTQYF

len: 19
v_gene: TRBV7-9
abundance: -
j_gene: TRBJ1-3
d_gene: -
CDR3nt: TGTGCCAGCAGCTCAAGAGCCGACCTAAAGGCCCCTTCTGGAAACACCATATATTTT
CDR3aa: CASSSRADLKAPSGNTIYF

len: 13
v_gene: TRBV5-4
abundance: few
j_gene: TRBJ2-6
d_gene: -
CDR3nt: TGTGCCAGCAGCCTCTCTGGGGCCAACGTCCTGACTTTC
CDR3aa: CASSLSGANVLTF

len: 13
v_gene: TRBV30
abundance: -
j_gene: TRBJ2-7
d_gene: TRBD2
CDR3nt: TGTGCCTTGGGGGTGGGACTAACCGCGGAGCAGTACTTC
CDR3aa: CALGVGLTAEQYF

len: 14
v_gene: TRBV19
abundance: -
j_gene: TRBJ1-5
d_gene: TRBD1
CDR3nt: TGTGCCACCTGCGGGACAGGGGGCGGGCAGCCCCAGCATTTT
CDR3aa: CATCGTGGGQPQHF

len: 14
v_gene: TRBV30
abundance: -
j_gene: TRBJ1-2
d_gene: TRBD1
CDR3nt: TGTGCCTGGAGTGGGACAGGGGGCAACTATGGCTACACCTTC
CDR3aa: CAWSGTGGNYGYTF

len: 12
v_gene: TRBV4-2
abundance: once
j_gene: TRBJ1-5
d_gene: -
CDR3nt: TGTGCCAGCAGCCAAGAAGGGCAGCCCCAGCATTTT
CDR3aa: CASSQEGQPQHF

len: 14
v_gene: TRBV30
abundance: -
j_gene: TRBJ1-6
d_gene: -
CDR3nt: TGTGCCTGGACTATGGGGGGGCTCGGTTCGGCCCTCCACTTT
CDR3aa: CAWTMGGLGSALHF

len: 15
v_gene: TRBV18
abundance: -
j_gene: TRBJ2-3
d_gene: TRBD2
CDR3nt: TGTGCCAGCTCACCAGGAGCGGGGGGGCGAGATACGCAGTATTTT
CDR3aa: CASSPGAGGRDTQYF

len: 14
v_gene: TRBV6-5
abundance: once
j_gene: TRBJ2-7
d_gene: TRBD1
CDR3nt: TGTGCCAGCAGTTCAGGGACAGGGAGTTCCAAGCAGTACTTC
CDR3aa: CASSSGTGSSKQYF

len: 15
v_gene: TRBV7-2
abundance: -
j_gene: TRBJ2-1
d_gene: TRBD2
CDR3nt: TGTGCCAGCAGTTCGTCGGGACTATCTTACAATGAGCAGTTCTTC
CDR3aa: CASSSSGLSYNEQFF

len: 14
v_gene: TRBV29-1
abundance: -
j_gene: TRBJ2-7
d_gene: TRBD1
CDR3nt: TGCAGCGTCGTCGTAAGGGACAGGGGGTACGAGCAGTACTTC
CDR3aa: CSVVVRDRGYEQYF

len: 14
v_gene: TRBV7-8
abundance: -
j_gene: TRBJ1-1
d_gene: -
CDR3nt: TGTGCCAGCAGCTTAAGCTGGGAAAACACTGAAGCTTTCTTT
CDR3aa: CASSLSWENTEAFF

len: 14
v_gene: TRBV30
abundance: -
j_gene: TRBJ1-5
d_gene: -
CDR3nt: TGTGCCTGGAGGGGAACAGGGAAGGGTCAGCCCCAGCATTTT
CDR3aa: CAWRGTGKGQPQHF

len: 16
v_gene: TRBV28
abundance: -
j_gene: TRBJ1-3
d_gene: -
CDR3nt: TGTGCCAGTAGTTTATCGGGGGGCCTCTCTGGAAACACCATATATTTT
CDR3aa: CASSLSGGLSGNTIYF

len: 17
v_gene: TRBV28
abundance: once
j_gene: TRBJ1-1
d_gene: -
CDR3nt: TGTGCCAGCAGTTTATCCCCCCATTTTGCTGGGGACACTGAAGCTTTCTTT
CDR3aa: CASSLSPHFAGDTEAFF

len: 15
v_gene: TRBV11-2
abundance: -
j_gene: TRBJ2-7
d_gene: -
CDR3nt: TGTGCCAGCAGCTTATCTAGGGGAGGGGGCTACGAGCAGTACTTC
CDR3aa: CASSLSRGGGYEQYF

len: 15
v_gene: TRBV6-5
abundance: -
j_gene: TRBJ2-1
d_gene: TRBD2
CDR3nt: TGTGCCAGCAGTTTCGGGACTAGCGGGGGCAATGAGCAGTTCTTC
CDR3aa: CASSFGTSGGNEQFF

len: 18
v_gene: TRBV18
abundance: -
j_gene: TRBJ2-7
d_gene: TRBD2
CDR3nt: TGTGCCAGCTCCCGTACTGAAATGGGACTAGCGGGGTCGAAAGAGCAGTACTTC
CDR3aa: CASSRTEMGLAGSKEQYF

len: 17
v_gene: TRBV9
abundance: -
j_gene: TRBJ2-5
d_gene: TRBD2
CDR3nt: TGTGCCAGCAGCGTAGCAGGAGCGGGGGGGCAGCAAGAGACCCAGTACTTC
CDR3aa: CASSVAGAGGQQETQYF

len: 12
v_gene: TRBV4-2
abundance: few
j_gene: TRBJ1-1
d_gene: -
CDR3nt: TGTGCCAGCAGCCCCGGGGGCACTGAAGCTTTCTTT
CDR3aa: CASSPGGTEAFF

len: 15
v_gene: TRBV4-3
abundance: -
j_gene: TRBJ1-3
d_gene: -
CDR3nt: TGCGCCAGCAGCCAAGTTGCCGTCTCTGGAAACACCATATATTTT
CDR3aa: CASSQVAVSGNTIYF

len: 16
v_gene: TRBV7-2
abundance: -
j_gene: TRBJ1-2
d_gene: -
CDR3nt: TGTGCCAGCAGCTTACGGAGGGCAGACTTTAACTATGGCTACACCTTC
CDR3aa: CASSLRRADFNYGYTF

len: 15
v_gene: TRBV7-8
abundance: -
j_gene: TRBJ2-2
d_gene: -
CDR3nt: TGTGCCAGCAGCTTAGGCAGGGTGAACACCGGGGAGCTGTTTTTT
CDR3aa: CASSLGRVNTGELFF

len: 15
v_gene: TRBV7-2
abundance: -
j_gene: TRBJ2-1
d_gene: -
CDR3nt: TGTGCCAGCAGCCCAGAGGGAGTGGGAATTTCTGAGCAGTTCTTC
CDR3aa: CASSPEGVGISEQFF

len: 16
v_gene: TRBV18
abundance: -
j_gene: TRBJ2-3
d_gene: TRBD2
CDR3nt: TGTGCCAGCTCACCGACTAGCGGGGATGGATCAGATACGCAGTATTTT
CDR3aa: CASSPTSGDGSDTQYF

len: 13
v_gene: TRBV7-8
abundance: -
j_gene: TRBJ2-2
d_gene: -
CDR3nt: TGTGCCAGCAGCTTAGATGGGGCCGGGGAGCTGTTTTTT
CDR3aa: CASSLDGAGELFF

len: 13
v_gene: TRBV7-9
abundance: -
j_gene: TRBJ2-7
d_gene: -
CDR3nt: TGTGCCAGCAGCTTAGTTGGGGACTACGAGCAGTACTTC
CDR3aa: CASSLVGDYEQYF

len: 16
v_gene: TRBV30
abundance: -
j_gene: TRBJ1-6
d_gene: TRBD1
CDR3nt: TGTGCCTGGAGTGGGATTCGGACAGGGTATAATTCACCCCTCCACTTT
CDR3aa: CAWSGIRTGYNSPLHF

len: 13
v_gene: TRBV6-5
abundance: -
j_gene: TRBJ1-5
d_gene: -
CDR3nt: TGTGCCAGCAAAACAGGCCCCAATCAGCCCCAGCATTTT
CDR3aa: CASKTGPNQPQHF

len: 13
v_gene: TRBV7-3
abundance: -
j_gene: TRBJ1-1
d_gene: -
CDR3nt: TGTGCCAGCAGCTCGTCAGTATTCACTGAAGCTTTCTTT
CDR3aa: CASSSSVFTEAFF

len: 15
v_gene: TRBV19
abundance: -
j_gene: TRBJ1-5
d_gene: -
CDR3nt: TGTGCCAGTAGTTGCTCGAGGGACTTAAATCAGCCCCAGCATTTT
CDR3aa: CASSCSRDLNQPQHF

len: 12
v_gene: TRBV28
abundance: few
j_gene: TRBJ1-2
d_gene: -
CDR3nt: TGTGCCAGCCTACGGGGAGCATCCGGCTACACCTTC
CDR3aa: CASLRGASGYTF

len: 15
v_gene: TRBV6-5
abundance: -
j_gene: TRBJ1-3
d_gene: -
CDR3nt: TGTGCCAGCAGCTCCGTGGGACTCCGTGGAAACACCATATATTTT
CDR3aa: CASSSVGLRGNTIYF

len: 16
v_gene: TRBV3-1/TRBV3-2
abundance: -
j_gene: TRBJ1-6
d_gene: -
CDR3nt: TGTGCCAGCAGCCAAGATCTCCGAGCCTCTAATTCACCCCTCCACTTT
CDR3aa: CASSQDLRASNSPLHF

len: 13
v_gene: TRBV7-2
abundance: -
j_gene: TRBJ2-6
d_gene: -
CDR3nt: TGTGCCAGCAGCTTACCTGGGGCCAACGTCCTGACTTTC
CDR3aa: CASSLPGANVLTF

len: 17
v_gene: TRBV7-9
abundance: -
j_gene: TRBJ2-2
d_gene: TRBD2
CDR3nt: TGTGCCAGCAGCAGGATTTCTAGCGGGAAGAACACCGGGGAGCTGTTTTTT
CDR3aa: CASSRISSGKNTGELFF

len: 12
v_gene: TRBV28
abundance: -
j_gene: TRBJ1-1
d_gene: -
CDR3nt: TGTGCCAGCGGGAGGATAGGCACTGAAGCTTTCTTT
CDR3aa: CASGRIGTEAFF

len: 15
v_gene: TRBV4-1
abundance: once
j_gene: TRBJ1-2
d_gene: TRBD1
CDR3nt: TGCGCCAGCAGCCAAGGGGACGGGACAGGGTACGGCTACACCTTC
CDR3aa: CASSQGDGTGYGYTF

len: 16
v_gene: TRBV5-4
abundance: -
j_gene: TRBJ2-3
d_gene: TRBD1
CDR3nt: TGTGCCATCCCACTATTAGAGGGACAGGGAACAGATACGCAGTATTTT
CDR3aa: CAIPLLEGQGTDTQYF

len: 15
v_gene: TRBV6-2/TRBV6-3
abundance: -
j_gene: TRBJ1-2
d_gene: -
CDR3nt: TGTGCCAGCAGCCAGAAACTACACGATTACTATGGCTACACCTTC
CDR3aa: CASSQKLHDYYGYTF

len: 14
v_gene: TRBV10-3
abundance: -
j_gene: TRBJ1-1
d_gene: -
CDR3nt: TGTGCCATCAGGGTGACAGGAGCTAACACTGAAGCTTTCTTT
CDR3aa: CAIRVTGANTEAFF

len: 14
v_gene: TRBV30
abundance: -
j_gene: TRBJ1-5
d_gene: TRBD1
CDR3nt: TGTGCCTGGAGTAGGGACAGTAGCAATCAGCCCCAGCATTTT
CDR3aa: CAWSRDSSNQPQHF